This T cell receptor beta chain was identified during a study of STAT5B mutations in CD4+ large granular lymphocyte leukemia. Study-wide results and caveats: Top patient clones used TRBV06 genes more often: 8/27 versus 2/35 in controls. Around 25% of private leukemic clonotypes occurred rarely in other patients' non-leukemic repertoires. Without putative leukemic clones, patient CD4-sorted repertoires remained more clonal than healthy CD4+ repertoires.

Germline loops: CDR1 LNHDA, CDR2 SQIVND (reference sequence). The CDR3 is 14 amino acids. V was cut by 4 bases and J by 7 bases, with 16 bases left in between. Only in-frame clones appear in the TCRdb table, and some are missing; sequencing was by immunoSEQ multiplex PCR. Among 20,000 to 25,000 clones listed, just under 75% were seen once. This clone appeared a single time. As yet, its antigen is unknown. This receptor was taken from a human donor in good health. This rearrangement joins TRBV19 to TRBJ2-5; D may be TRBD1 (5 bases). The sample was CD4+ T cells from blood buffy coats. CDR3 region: CASSTSRTGGTQYF. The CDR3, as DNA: TGTGCCAGTAGTACCTCCAGAACAGGCGGGACCCAGTACTTC.